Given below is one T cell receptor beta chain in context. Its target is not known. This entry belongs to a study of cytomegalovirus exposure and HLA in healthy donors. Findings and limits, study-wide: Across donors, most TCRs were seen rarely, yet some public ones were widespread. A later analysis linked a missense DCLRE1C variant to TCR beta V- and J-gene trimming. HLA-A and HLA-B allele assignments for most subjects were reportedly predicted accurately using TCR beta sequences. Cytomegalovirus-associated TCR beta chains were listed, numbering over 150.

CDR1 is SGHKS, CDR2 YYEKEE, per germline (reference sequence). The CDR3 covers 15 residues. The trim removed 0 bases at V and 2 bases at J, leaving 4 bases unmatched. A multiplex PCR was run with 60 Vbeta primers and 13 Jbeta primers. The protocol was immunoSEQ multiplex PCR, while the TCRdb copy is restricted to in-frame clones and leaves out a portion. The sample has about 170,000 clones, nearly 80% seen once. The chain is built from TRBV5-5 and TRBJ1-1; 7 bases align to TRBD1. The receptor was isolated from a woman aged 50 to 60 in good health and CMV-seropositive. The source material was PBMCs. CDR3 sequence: CASSLAGTANTEAFF. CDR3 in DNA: TGTGCCAGCAGCTTGGCCGGGACAGCAAACACTGAAGCTTTCTTT.